The 6 T cell receptor beta chains given below trace back to one sample, sequenced in a study of OX40 agonist ivuxolimab in advanced cancers. Library construction relied on the immunoSEQ multiplex PCR assay. TCRdb carries this immuneACCESS record with in-frame sequences only. Its versions omit some clonotypes, under half of them owing to an unresolved V gene in the studies checked, with the rest unexplained. The sample yields about 81,000 clones; 85% to 95% were counted once. In total, the top ten clones hold roughly 13% of the sample. Sequenced here: CD4+ or CD8+ T cells sorted from blood, sampled in a trial of the OX40 agonist ivuxolimab. These receptors all stem from an adult with an advanced solid tumor such as melanoma, head and neck, liver or kidney cancer.

The chain recombines TRBV28 with TRBJ2-3; 10 bases match TRBD1. Germline V gives CDR1 MDHEN, CDR2 SYDVKM. The CDR3 loop spans 15 amino acids. Losses at the gene ends were 6 bases for V and 4 bases for J; bases not matched to a gene: 7. CDR3 sequence reads: CASSPPGTGADTQYF. In DNA form, the CDR3 reads TGTGCCAGCAGCCCCCCCGGGACAGGGGCAGATACGCAGTATTTT.

This sequence joins TRBV5-1 and TRBJ2-7; the match to TRBD1 covers 9 bases. The V gene's germline CDR1 is SGHRS and CDR2 YFSETQ. CDR3 length equals 14 residues. The J segment lost 3 bases and the V segment lost 4 bases, leaving 5 bases of the junction unmatched. CDR3 region: CASSLPGQGYEQYF. Here the CDR3 DNA reads TGCGCCAGCAGCCTACCGGGACAGGGCTACGAGCAGTACTTC.

The chain combines TRBV12-5 with TRBJ1-2; no clear D. CDR3 length equals 11 residues. Trimming took 1 base from V and 6 from J, leaving 3 bases between them. Germline-derived CDR1 and CDR2 are LGHNT and FRNRAP. CDR3 sequence reads: CASGLGNGYTF. For the CDR3, the DNA is TGTGCTAGTGGTTTGGGTAATGGCTACACCTTC. Supplemented by reference TRBV12-5 and TRBJ1-2, the full variable domain reads DARVTQTPRHKVTEMGQEVTMRCQPILGHNTVFWYRQTMMQGLELLAYFRNRAPLDDSGMPKDRFSAEMPDATLATLKIQPSEPRDSAVYFCASGLGNGYTFGSGTRLTVV.

J is TRBJ1-5 and V is TRBV10-3; 10 bases agree with TRBD1. V trimming: 6 bases; J trimming: 7 bases; junction bases outside the gene matches: 12. The germline V gene has CDR1 ENHRY and CDR2 SYGVKD. The CDR3 runs 16 residues. The CDR3 DNA reads as TGTGCCATCAGCTCTGACAGGGGGCTCGTCGGACAGCCCCAGCATTTT. Its translation is CAISSDRGLVGQPQHF.

The chain combines TRBV7-9 with TRBJ1-3, with D uncertain. Trimming left V 1 base short and J 0 bases short, with 13 bases between. The CDR3 has 17 residues. Germline CDR1 is SEHNR and CDR2 is FQNEAQ (reference sequence). The CDR3 loop is CASSLDGGWTSGNTIYF. CDR3 coding DNA: TGTGCCAGCAGCTTAGACGGTGGATGGACCTCTGGAAACACCATATATTTT. Full variable domain (outside the CDR3, taken from reference TRBV7-9 and TRBJ1-3): DTGVSQNPRHKITKRGQNVTFRCDPISEHNRLYWYRQTLGQGPEFLTYFQNEAQLEKSRLLSDRFSAERPKGSFSTLEIQRTEQGDSAMYLCASSLDGGWTSGNTIYFGEGSWLTVV.

About this clone itself: A junction boundary mismatches the germline segment, possibly from a read error. The gene calls are TRBV6-1 and TRBJ2-7; D may be TRBD1 or TRBD2 (5 bases each). Germline CDR1 and CDR2: MNHNS and SASEGT. The CDR3 loop spans 16 amino acids. CDR3 coding DNA: TGTGCCAGCACTGAACCTCGGGCAGGGAGTTTCGACGAGCAGTACTTC. Protein sequence: CASTEPRAGSFDEQYF.